A single sample is the source of the 24 T cell receptor beta chains below, sequenced in a study of blood T cells in healthy people across ages. Together with a sample-barcoded 5' primer, a J-beta primer mix was included in a second PCR lasting roughly 6 to 12 cycles. TCRdb analysed the 5' RACE reads with MiXCR anew, one entry per CDR3 protein. The sample records about 900,000 distinct CDR3 sequences, about 59% being singletons. The sequencing sample was made of blood. The receptors were sampled from a man aged 25-40 years in good health.

The J gene is TRBJ2-3, the V gene TRBV6-2 or TRBV6-3, with 9 bases fitting TRBD2. The CDR3 runs to 16 residues. Per germline, CDR1 MNHEY and CDR2 SVGEGT. Germline trimming cut 0 bases from V and 6 bases from J; bases unmatched to any gene: 7. The CDR3 nucleotides read TGTGCCAGCAGTTACTCATCGCGGGGGGGCCCCGATACGCAGTATTTT. It specifies CASSYSSRGGPDTQYF.

Only a few counts were recorded for this clonotype. This chain connects TRBV7-9 to TRBJ2-5; tentatively, D is TRBD1 (5 bases). The CDR3 is made up of 15 amino acids. Germline-derived CDR1 and CDR2 are SEHNR and FQNEAQ (reference sequence). Between the trimmed V and J ends, which lost 5 bases and 5 bases, there was a span of 18 bases. The CDR3 bases are TGTGCCAGCAGCGATGTTTTTCCAGGGCGGGAGACCCAGTACTTC. Encoded protein: CASSDVFPGRETQYF.

CDR3 region: CASSQGGQQETQFF. For the CDR3, the DNA is TGTGCCAGCAGCCAAGGGGGACAGCAAGAGACCCAGTTCTTC. The chain joins TRBV4-2 to TRBJ2-5; TRBD1 matches 7 bases. The J call may be faulty, since TRBJ2-1 better matches the DNA end. The V gene's germline CDR1 is LGHNA and CDR2 YNFKEQ. The CDR3 totals 14 residues.

This clonotype was detected only a few times. V usage is TRBV4-3 and J usage is TRBJ1-4; no clear D. V dropped 0 bases and J dropped 5 bases, with 10 bases sitting between them. CDR3 length: 15 amino acids. CDR1 is LGHNA, CDR2 YSLEER, per germline. The CDR3 region has the DNA TGCGCCAGCAGCCAAGATTGGGGAGTGAATGAAAAACTGTTTTTT. It codes for CASSQDWGVNEKLFF.

J is TRBJ2-6 and V is TRBV12-3 or TRBV12-4, with 7 bases identical to TRBD1. V gave up 5 bases and J gave up 2 bases; unmatched junction bases: 6. CDR3 length: 16 amino acids. Here the CDR3 reads CASSPQGTPGANVLTF. The CDR3 DNA sequence: TGTGCCAGCAGTCCACAGGGGACCCCTGGGGCCAACGTCCTGACTTTC.

In regard to this clonotype: At one end the junction does not follow the germline gene, possibly because of a read error. The genes are TRBV9 and TRBJ2-1; TRBD2 matches 10 bases. This CDR3 has 18 amino acids. Germline loops: CDR1 SGDLS, CDR2 YYNGEE. The CDR3 region is CASSVASSGGSSYSEQFF. The CDR3 region has the DNA TGTGCCAGCAGCGTAGCCAGTAGCGGGGGGAGCTCCTACAGTGAGCAGTTCTTC.

The gene calls are TRBV10-3 and TRBJ2-3; D unclear. The CDR3 extends over 16 amino acids. The V end was cut by 4 bases, the J end by 0 bases, with 14 bases between. Per the germline V gene, CDR1 is ENHRY and CDR2 is SYGVKD. CDR3 nucleotides: TGTGCCATCAGTGCCTCGCAGGACGTTAGCACAGATACGCAGTATTTT. Its protein is CAISASQDVSTDTQYF.

This clonotype was observed a few times. The CDR3 coding sequence is TGTGCCAGCAGCTACGGACGTAGATTGGGGGTGGAGACCCAGTACTTC. Translating it yields CASSYGRRLGVETQYF. The chain couples TRBV7-2 to TRBJ2-5, with D perhaps given as TRBD1 or TRBD2 (5 bases each). Germline lookup yields CDR1 SGHTA and CDR2 FQGNSA. The CDR3 runs 16 residues. The germline V and J ends were trimmed by 4 bases and 5 bases, with 20 bases remaining between them.

The chain has TRBV4-2 and TRBJ2-1, with TRBD2 identical over 7 bases. Per germline, CDR1 LGHNA and CDR2 YNFKEQ. J was trimmed by 1 base and V by 0 bases; bases with no gene match: 9. The CDR3 sequence is 18 residues long. The CDR3 region is CASSQDPLGGGSYNEQFF. The CDR3 bases are TGTGCCAGCAGCCAAGATCCCTTAGGCGGGGGATCCTACAATGAGCAGTTCTTC.

This clonotype was seen a handful of times. The chain joins TRBV6-2 or TRBV6-3 to TRBJ2-7; D is perhaps TRBD2 (7 bases). Trimming pared 10 bases from V and 5 bases from J, leaving 21 bases between. The length of the CDR3 is 14 residues. Germline CDR1 MNHEY, CDR2 SVGEGT. The CDR3 DNA is TGTGCCACCCAAAAGCCGGGGGGCTTCCACGAGCAGTACTTC. Its translation: CATQKPGGFHEQYF.

The chain couples TRBV12-3 or TRBV12-4 to TRBJ2-7, with a weak D call TRBD1 (5 bases). The V end was cut by 5 bases, the J end by 3 bases, with 14 bases between. The CDR3 sequence is 14 residues long. The CDR3 DNA sequence: TGTGCCAGCAGTCCCTCCCCGACAGACTACGAGCAGTACTTC. Its translation: CASSPSPTDYEQYF.

The chain combines TRBV14 with TRBJ2-7, with D perhaps matching TRBD1 (6 bases). V was trimmed by 2 bases and J by 12 bases, leaving 17 bases between them. The germline V gene has CDR1 SGHDN and CDR2 FVKESK. The CDR3 totals 13 residues. CDR3 sequence reads: CASSQHNREPSYF. CDR3 DNA: TGTGCCAGCAGCCAACATAACAGGGAACCGTCGTACTTC.

V usage is TRBV6-2 or TRBV6-3 and J usage is TRBJ2-1; 9 bases match TRBD1. Germline CDR1 MNHEY, CDR2 SVGEGT. V shed 8 bases, J shed 6 bases, and the junction held 11 bases outside the gene matches. The CDR3 sequence is 15 residues long. CDR3 DNA sequence: TGTGCCAGCCTCCTGAGGGGACAGGGATTCAATGAGCAGTTCTTC. It is translated as CASLLRGQGFNEQFF.

This chain links TRBV10-3 with TRBJ1-2; D ambiguous. The CDR3 sequence is 16 residues long. Trimming cost V 3 bases and J 5 bases, with 19 bases left between them. From germline, CDR1 is ENHRY and CDR2 SYGVKD. The chain's CDR3 is CAISDRKEGARYGYTF. The CDR3, as DNA: TGTGCCATCAGTGATAGGAAAGAGGGAGCGAGGTATGGCTACACCTTC.

V and J are TRBV3-1 and TRBJ2-4; 8 bases are a match to TRBD2. With V trimmed by 1 base and J by 13 bases, 12 bases remained unmatched. Germline values: CDR1 LGHDT, CDR2 YNNKEL (reference sequence). The CDR3 totals 15 residues. In DNA, the CDR3 is TGTGCCAGCAGCCAAGGAGTAGCGGGGAGTAGGGAGCAGTACTTC. Encoded protein: CASSQGVAGSREQYF.

This chain connects TRBV14 to TRBJ2-5; no clear D gene. The J call could be wrong; TRBJ2-7 is a better fit for the DNA end. The V gene's germline CDR1 is SGHDN and CDR2 FVKESK. The CDR3 is 13 amino acids. CDR3 in DNA: TGTGCCAGCAGCCAAGGAATATGGGTCGAGCAGTACTTC. This sequence encodes CASSQGIWVEQYF.

This clonotype was counted between two and nine times. The V gene is TRBV11-2, the J gene TRBJ2-5, with a weak D call TRBD2 (5 bases). Germline V gene lookup returns CDR1 SGHAT and CDR2 FQNNGV. Trimming removed 3 bases at V and 4 bases at J, with 9 bases between. This CDR3 contains 13 residues. CDR3 coding DNA: TGTGCCAGCAGCTTCTGGAGGACAGAGACCCAGTACTTC. This sequence encodes CASSFWRTETQYF. Using reference TRBV11-2 and TRBJ2-5 for the parts outside the CDR3, the full variable domain is EAGVAQSPRYKIIEKRQSVAFWCNPISGHATLYWYQQILGQGPKLLIQFQNNGVVDDSQLPKDRFSAERLKGVDSTLKIQPAKLEDSAVYLCASSFWRTETQYFGPGTRLLVL.

The chain combines TRBV6-1 with TRBJ2-7; 9 nucleotides align to TRBD1. Germline-derived CDR1 and CDR2 are MNHNS and SASEGT. The junction had 1 base not matched to a gene; V was cut back by 1 base and J by 0 bases. The CDR3 loop spans 15 amino acids. CDR3 protein: CASSEGQGVSYEQYF. CDR3 DNA sequence: TGTGCCAGCAGTGAAGGACAGGGGGTCTCCTACGAGCAGTACTTC.

V is TRBV7-2 and J is TRBJ1-1; no clear D. The CDR3 covers 16 residues. Trimming removed 2 bases at V and 0 bases at J, with 13 bases between. Germline-derived CDR1 and CDR2 are SGHTA and FQGNSA. The CDR3 DNA reads TGTGCCAGCAGCTTATTGGAGGGTTCCCTGAACACTGAAGCTTTCTTT. Its protein product is CASSLLEGSLNTEAFF.

The chain combines TRBV29-1 with TRBJ2-5; D remains ambiguous. Germline V gene lookup returns CDR1 SQVTM and CDR2 ANQGSEA. Trimming took off 2 bases at V and 5 bases at J, with 9 bases between the two ends. The CDR3 sequence is 12 residues long. The DNA for the CDR3 is TGCAGCGTTGAAAGGGCAAGCGAGACCCAGTACTTC. Translating gives CSVERASETQYF.

The chain joins TRBV7-2 to TRBJ2-7; either TRBD1 or TRBD2 may fit D (5 bases each). CDR1 and CDR2 from the germline V gene are SGHTA and FQGNSA. The CDR3 length is 15 residues. The V and J ends lost 5 bases and 0 bases respectively, with 14 bases between them. The CDR3 sequence: CASSDPGRRSYEQYF. CDR3 DNA: TGTGCCAGCAGCGATCCGGGACGGCGCTCCTACGAGCAGTACTTC.

There are a few counts of this clonotype. This chain joins TRBV29-1 and TRBJ2-5, with D perhaps TRBD1 (6 bases). This CDR3 spans 13 amino acids. The germline V gene encodes CDR1 SQVTM and CDR2 ANQGSEA. With 8 bases removed from V and 3 bases from J, the gap between germline ends came to 16 bases. As DNA, the CDR3 is TGCAGCTCAGGGGCGTCAGGGAAAGAGACCCAGTACTTC. Translated: CSSGASGKETQYF. Looking up the rest from reference TRBV29-1 and TRBJ2-5 gives the full variable domain: SAVISQKPSRDICQRGTSLTIQCQVDSQVTMMFWYRQQPGQSLTLIATANQGSEATYESGFVIDKFPISRPNLTFSTLTVSNMSPEDSSIYLCSSGASGKETQYFGPGTRLLVL.

V usage is TRBV10-3 and J usage is TRBJ2-3; 7 positions agree with TRBD1. Germline loops: CDR1 ENHRY, CDR2 SYGVKD. The length of the CDR3 is 16 residues. V shed 2 bases and J 0 bases; nucleotides not matched to a gene: 5. This CDR3 is CAISEHRDRSTDTQYF. For the CDR3, the DNA is TGTGCCATCAGTGAGCATCGGGACAGAAGCACAGATACGCAGTATTTT.

The V gene is TRBV5-1, the J gene TRBJ2-2, with D perhaps TRBD1 (6 bases). The CDR3 is 14 amino acids. V lost 6 bases, J lost 1 base, and 10 bases lay in between. Germline-derived CDR1 and CDR2 are SGHRS and YFSETQ. CDR3 sequence (DNA): TGCGCCAGCAACTGGGGACAGAACACCGGGGAGCTGTTTTTT. It translates to CASNWGQNTGELFF. Full variable domain (outside the CDR3, taken from reference TRBV5-1 and TRBJ2-2): KAGVTQTPRYLIKTRGQQVTLSCSPISGHRSVSWYQQTPGQGLQFLFEYFSETQRNKGNFPGRFSGRQFSNSRSEMNVSTLELGDSALYLCASNWGQNTGELFFGEGSRLTVL.